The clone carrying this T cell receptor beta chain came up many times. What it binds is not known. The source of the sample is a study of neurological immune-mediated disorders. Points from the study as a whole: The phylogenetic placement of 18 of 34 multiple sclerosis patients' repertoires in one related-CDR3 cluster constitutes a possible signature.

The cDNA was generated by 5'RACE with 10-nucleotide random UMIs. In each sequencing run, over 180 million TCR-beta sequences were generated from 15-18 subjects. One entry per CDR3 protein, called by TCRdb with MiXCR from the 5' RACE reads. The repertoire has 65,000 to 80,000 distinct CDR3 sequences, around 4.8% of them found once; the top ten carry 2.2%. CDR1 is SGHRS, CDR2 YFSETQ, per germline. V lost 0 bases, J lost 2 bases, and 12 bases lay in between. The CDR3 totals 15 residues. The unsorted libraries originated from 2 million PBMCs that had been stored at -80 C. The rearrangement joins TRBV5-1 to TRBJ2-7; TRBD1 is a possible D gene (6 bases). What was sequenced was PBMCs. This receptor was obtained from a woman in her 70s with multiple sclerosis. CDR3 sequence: CASSLDPGATYEQYF. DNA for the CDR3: TGCGCCAGCAGCTTGGATCCAGGGGCAACCTACGAGCAGTACTTC.